What follows are 27 T cell receptor beta chains derived from one specimen sequenced in a study of shared clonotypes between healthy human individuals. This table comes from immunoSEQ multiplex PCR, and its TCRdb copy is limited to in-frame clones, with some not included. The sample carries about 2 million clones, 90% to 95% recorded once. What was sequenced was naive CD4+ T cells sorted from blood. Documented subset: CD45RA+ positively selected. Receptors were obtained from a man younger than 30 in good health.

This rearrangement joins TRBV18 to TRBJ2-7, with D unclear. V was clipped by 3 bases and J by 5 bases, with 11 bases between them. This CDR3 has 13 amino acids. Germline V gene data show CDR1 as KGHSH and CDR2 as LQKENI. CDR3 region: CASSPPLGNEQYF. The CDR3 nucleotides are TGTGCCAGCTCACCTCCGTTAGGGAACGAGCAGTACTTC.

This clone was counted a single time. J is TRBJ2-7 and V is TRBV19; 9 nucleotides line up with TRBD1. Germline assignment: CDR1 LNHDA and CDR2 SQIVND (reference sequence). The J segment lost 0 bases and the V segment lost 5 bases, leaving 8 bases of the junction unmatched. The CDR3 totals 16 residues. The CDR3, as DNA: TGTGCCAGTAGTCCAGAGGACAGGGGTTTCTCCTACGAGCAGTACTTC. This encodes CASSPEDRGFSYEQYF.

CDR3 amino acids: CASSPRGAGGSDTQYF. The DNA of the CDR3 is TGTGCCAGCAGCCCCCGCGGAGCGGGGGGGTCAGATACGCAGTATTTT. V and J are TRBV11-3 and TRBJ2-3; 10 nucleotides match TRBD2. The CDR3 has 16 residues. Germline values: CDR1 SGHNT, CDR2 YENEEA. Trimming removed 5 bases from V and 4 bases from J; junction bases left unmatched: 9.

J is TRBJ1-2 and V is TRBV5-1; D is ambiguous. The CDR3 is made up of 14 amino acids. V was shortened by 7 bases and J by 5 bases, with 18 bases between the two germline ends. Germline V gene sequence: CDR1 SGHRS, CDR2 YFSETQ. CDR3 region: CASGEPTSRYGYTF. Here the CDR3 DNA reads TGCGCCAGCGGCGAGCCGACAAGCCGTTATGGCTACACCTTC.

This chain uses TRBV30 with TRBJ2-3; D remains unclear. The germline CDR1 and CDR2 sequences are GTSNPN and SVGIG (reference sequence). CDR3 length: 12 residues. Trimming removed 4 bases from V and 3 bases from J, with 8 bases in between. The CDR3 spells CAWTLRTDTQYF. The CDR3 nucleotides are TGTGCCTGGACGTTAAGAACAGATACGCAGTATTTT.

The genes are TRBV7-2 and TRBJ2-1, with D unresolved. The germline V gene has CDR1 SGHTA and CDR2 FQGNSA. Trimming pared 0 bases from V and 9 bases from J, leaving 15 bases between. The CDR3 covers 15 residues. The CDR3 reads CASSLAISGGTEQFF. The CDR3 DNA is TGTGCCAGCAGCTTAGCGATTTCCGGCGGCACTGAGCAGTTCTTC.

V and J are TRBV27 and TRBJ2-1; TRBD2 matches 11 bases. This CDR3 comprises 15 residues. Trimming removed 2 bases from V and 6 bases from J; junction bases left unmatched: 3. Looked up from germline, CDR1 is MNHEY and CDR2 is SMNVEV (reference sequence). CDR3 residues: CASSLLAGGRNEQFF. DNA of the CDR3: TGTGCCAGCAGTTTACTAGCGGGAGGTCGCAATGAGCAGTTCTTC.

CDR3 sequence (DNA): TGTGCCAGCAGTCCCGTTGACAGATCCTACTATGGCTACACCTTC. Amino acid sequence: CASSPVDRSYYGYTF. The chain is built from TRBV6-5 and TRBJ1-2, with D perhaps TRBD1 (5 bases). The CDR3 is made up of 15 amino acids. Germline-derived CDR1 and CDR2 are MNHEY and SVGAGI. V was clipped by 5 bases and J by 3 bases, with 16 bases between them.

The V call is TRBV6-1, the J call TRBJ1-4; D is unclear. Trimming stripped 4 bases from V and 7 bases from J, with 19 bases between. The germline CDR1 and CDR2 sequences are MNHNS and SASEGT. The CDR3 contains 16 residues. The CDR3 is CASSVDRPLQSEKLFF. DNA of the CDR3: TGTGCCAGCAGTGTGGACCGTCCGCTACAGAGTGAAAAACTGTTTTTT.

The chain carries TRBV29-1 and TRBJ2-1; D uncertain. CDR1 and CDR2 from the germline V gene are SQVTM and ANQGSEA. This CDR3 contains 10 residues. V lost 7 bases and J lost 14, with 15 bases in between. The DNA for the CDR3 is TGCAGCGCCCGAGATCCGGGTGAGTTCTTC. Translation: CSARDPGEFF.

A few counts support this clone. CDR3 residues: CASSVSTSGAYNEQFF. In DNA form, the CDR3 reads TGTGCCAGCAGCGTCTCAACTAGCGGGGCCTACAATGAGCAGTTCTTC. The chain uses TRBV9 and TRBJ2-1, with 10 bases identical to TRBD2. Unmatched junction bases numbered 4, after V lost 2 bases and J lost 2 bases. Germline CDR1 SGDLS, CDR2 YYNGEE. CDR3 length: 16 amino acids.

The chain uses TRBV10-3 and TRBJ1-3; D possibly corresponds to TRBD1 (5 bases). Germline V CDR1 and CDR2: ENHRY, SYGVKD. The CDR3 has 16 residues. Trimming removed 0 bases at V and 6 bases at J, with 15 bases between. In DNA, the CDR3 is TGTGCCATCAGTGAGTCCCAAAGGGACCTTACAAACACCATATATTTT. It translates to CAISESQRDLTNTIYF.

This rearrangement joins TRBV7-2 to TRBJ2-3; D gene uncertain. Trimming removed 5 bases at V and 2 bases at J, with 5 bases between. The V gene's germline CDR1 is SGHTA and CDR2 FQGNSA. The CDR3 is 12 amino acids. The CDR3 loop is CASSIDTDTQYF. The CDR3 DNA follows: TGTGCCAGCAGCATAGACACAGATACGCAGTATTTT.

The CDR3 protein is CASSDPGTSDYEQYF. The CDR3 DNA is TGTGCCAGCAGTGACCCTGGGACTAGCGACTACGAGCAGTACTTC. The chain is built from TRBV6-6 and TRBJ2-7; 10 positions agree with TRBD2. Trimming removed 5 bases from V and 3 bases from J; junction bases left unmatched: 7. This CDR3 is built from 15 residues. Germline values: CDR1 MNHNY, CDR2 SVGAGI (reference sequence).

This clone occurred once. CDR3 nucleotide sequence: TGTGCCAGCAGCTTCCCGTCCAGGGAGGATGGCTACACCTTC. Translation gives CASSFPSREDGYTF. The chain uses TRBV5-6 and TRBJ1-2; possibly TRBD1 for D (5 bases). With 2 bases removed from V and 6 bases from J, the gap between germline ends came to 14 bases. Per the germline V gene, CDR1 is SGHDT and CDR2 is YYEEEE. CDR3 length equals 14 residues.

V usage is TRBV11-3 and J usage is TRBJ2-1; a weak D match, TRBD2 (6 bases). Germline CDR1 SGHNT, CDR2 YENEEA. The CDR3 is 16 residues long. Trimming removed 0 bases from V and 5 bases from J, with 14 bases in between. The CDR3 bases are TGTGCCAGCAGCTTAGACCCTAGCGTGGCGAACAATGAGCAGTTCTTC. This sequence encodes CASSLDPSVANNEQFF.

To note about this clone: A read error is possible here, since a much larger clone lies one base away. V usage is TRBV7-2 and J usage is TRBJ2-7, with 11 bases that match TRBD2. Trimming took 5 bases from V and 4 from J; bases not matched to a gene: 4. This CDR3 is 14 amino acids long. Germline CDR1 SGHTA, CDR2 FQGNSA. Here the CDR3 reads CASSSTSGGYEQYF. As DNA, the CDR3 is TGTGCCAGCAGCAGTACTAGCGGGGGTTACGAGCAGTACTTC.

The V call is TRBV6-1, the J call TRBJ1-2; D is unclear. Germline lookup yields CDR1 MNHNS and CDR2 SASEGT. This CDR3 region has 16 residues. V lost 1 base, J lost 14 bases, and 26 bases lay in between. CDR3 amino acids: CASSEDPWEIRSGGTF. The CDR3 nucleotides are TGTGCCAGCAGTGAAGATCCATGGGAAATCCGCTCCGGCGGTACCTTC.

This chain joins TRBV5-1 and TRBJ1-2; 7 bases match TRBD1. CDR1 and CDR2 from the germline V gene are SGHRS and YFSETQ. Trimming took 4 bases from V and 2 from J; bases not matched to a gene: 8. This CDR3 is 15 amino acids long. The CDR3, as DNA: TGCGCCAGCAGCCATGGACAGGAGACGAACTATGGCTACACCTTC. Translating it yields CASSHGQETNYGYTF.

The J gene is TRBJ2-3, the V gene TRBV5-1, with 10 bases matching TRBD2. Trimming at V came to 3 bases and at J to 2 bases, leaving 3 bases not matched to a gene. The germline V gene has CDR1 SGHRS and CDR2 YFSETQ. This CDR3 spans 15 amino acids. The CDR3 bases are TGCGCCAGCAGCTCCACTAGCGGGGACACAGATACGCAGTATTTT. Its translation: CASSSTSGDTDTQYF.

V is TRBV27 and J is TRBJ2-1; 12 bases agree with TRBD2. The length of the CDR3 is 17 residues. V lost 2 bases to trimming and J lost 7 bases; unmatched junction nucleotides: 9. Germline V gene data show CDR1 as MNHEY and CDR2 as SMNVEV (reference sequence). The CDR3 sequence is CASSLPKLAGGKNEQFF. The CDR3 bases are TGTGCCAGCAGTTTACCGAAACTAGCGGGAGGCAAGAATGAGCAGTTCTTC.

This clone was observed a single time. This chain connects TRBV7-2 to TRBJ2-7, with 7 bases lining up with TRBD1. Trimming removed 4 bases from V and 3 bases from J; junction bases left unmatched: 6. The length of the CDR3 is 14 residues. Germline V gives CDR1 SGHTA, CDR2 FQGNSA. This chain's CDR3 is CASSWDRSRYEQYF. In DNA, the CDR3 is TGTGCCAGCAGCTGGGACAGATCACGCTACGAGCAGTACTTC. The entire variable domain, with the rest obtained from reference TRBV7-2 and TRBJ2-7, is as follows: GAGVSQSPSNKVTEKGKDVELRCDPISGHTALYWYRQSLGQGLEFLIYFQGNSAPDKSGLPSDRFSAERTGGSVSTLTIQRTQQEDSAVYLCASSWDRSRYEQYFGPGTRLTVT.

Regarding this clone: At the DNA level, this CDR3 is encoded by other sequences in the same sample as well. The chain combines TRBV18 with TRBJ1-1; no firm D call. Trimming shortened V by 6 bases and J by 3 bases, and 11 bases separated the two germline ends. The CDR3 loop spans 13 amino acids. Germline assignment: CDR1 KGHSH and CDR2 LQKENI. The CDR3 coding sequence is TGTGCCAGCTCCGGTGGGTGGGACACTGAAGCTTTCTTT. Protein sequence: CASSGGWDTEAFF.

V gene TRBV7-1 combines with J gene TRBJ1-6; no clear D. TRBV7-1 is assigned to the ORF class and has an uncertain function. V dropped 5 bases and J dropped 7 bases, with 9 bases sitting between them. This CDR3 has 13 residues. The CDR3 region is CASSPLLNSPLHF. CDR3 sequence (DNA): TGTGCCAGCAGCCCTCTTCTAAATTCACCCCTCCACTTT.

V gene TRBV2 combines with J gene TRBJ1-1; 7 bases align to TRBD1. Germline-derived CDR1 and CDR2 are SNHLY and FYNNEI. Unmatched junction bases numbered 5, after V lost 3 bases and J lost 1 base. The CDR3 covers 15 residues. Here the CDR3 reads CASSERGQKNTEAFF. The CDR3 DNA reads TGTGCCAGCAGTGAGAGGGGACAGAAGAACACTGAAGCTTTCTTT.

The rearrangement uses TRBV5-1 and TRBJ1-4; 10 bases fit TRBD1. Germline V gene lookup returns CDR1 SGHRS and CDR2 YFSETQ. The length of the CDR3 is 18 residues. Trimming took 4 bases from V and 1 from J; bases not matched to a gene: 10. The CDR3 sequence: CASSIGTGVEGTNEKLFF. The CDR3 coding sequence is TGCGCCAGCAGCATCGGGACAGGGGTAGAAGGAACTAATGAAAAACTGTTTTTT.

The J gene is TRBJ1-1, the V gene TRBV19; 11 bases agree with TRBD1. Germline CDR1 reads LNHDA; CDR2 reads SQIVND (reference sequence). This CDR3 has 15 amino acids. V gave up 6 bases and J gave up 1 base; unmatched junction bases: 4. The CDR3: CASRQGQGANTEAFF. Written as DNA, the CDR3 is TGTGCCAGTAGGCAAGGACAGGGGGCGAACACTGAAGCTTTCTTT.